This T cell receptor beta chain came from a study of blood T cell repertoires in COVID-19. Turning to the study itself: The origin of the acute and convalescent COVID-19 samples was the United States, Italy and Spain. Sources were T cells, B-cell-depleted T cells, or PBMCs; the material itself was cDNA or gDNA.

In germline, CDR1 is LNHDA, CDR2 SQIVND (reference sequence). J gave up 0 bases and V 4 bases, and 1 base lay outside the gene matches. This CDR3 is 15 amino acids long. Patients from Seattle were sampled longitudinally, starting during active infection. Authors' analysis steps: Amplification of reference gene primers was used by the study to estimate nucleated cell counts. Clones were sequenced by immunoSEQ multiplex PCR, and TCRdb holds only the in-frame ones, with some missing. Clonal size and the V and J genes are those of that table, whereas D and trimming came from the DNA. In the table there are 100,000 to 150,000 clones, approximately 85% of which are singletons.

The material sequenced was peripheral blood. The chain uses TRBV19 and TRBJ2-3; TRBD1 matches at 10 bases. This clonotype originated in a man aged 25 to 45 with COVID-19, enrolled during active disease. The CDR3 DNA reads as TGTGCCAGTAGTAGGGACAGGGGTAGCACAGATACGCAGTATTTT. Protein sequence: CASSRDRGSTDTQYF.